Below, 3 T cell receptor beta chains from the same sample are listed, as sequenced in a study of blood T cells in healthy people across ages. Sample-barcoded 5' priming and a J-beta primer mix drove a second PCR of roughly 7 to 11 cycles. TCRdb analysed the 5' RACE reads with MiXCR anew, one entry per CDR3 protein. The sample has 750,000 to 850,000 distinct CDR3 sequences; roughly 25% are singletons. The data were also submitted as part of a second study, on T cells of mothers and their children.

The sample taken for sequencing was blood. These receptors came from a boy younger than 18 in good health.

This clonotype has a handful of counts. The gene calls are TRBV20-1 and TRBJ1-3; no clear D. This CDR3 spans 11 amino acids. CDR1 is DFQATT and CDR2 is SNEGSKA in the germline V gene (reference sequence). V shed 1 base and J shed 5 bases, with 3 bases lying between them. The CDR3 sequence is CSARVRNTIYF. The CDR3 DNA reads as TGCAGTGCTAGAGTTAGAAACACCATATATTTT.

This chain links TRBV5-5 with TRBJ2-1; 10 bases are a match to TRBD2. The last part of the DNA fits TRBJ2-7 better; the J call may be wrong. Germline-derived CDR1 and CDR2 are SGHKS and YYEKEE (reference sequence). This CDR3 is built from 15 residues. CDR3 coding DNA: TGTGCCAGCAGCTTGAATTTAGCGGGAGGACACGAGCAGTACTTC. This sequence encodes CASSLNLAGGHEQYF.

This chain joins TRBV11-1 and TRBJ1-6; 7 bases are a match to TRBD1. CDR1 and CDR2 (germline): SGHAT, FQDESV (reference sequence). V was clipped by 5 bases and J by 8 bases; unmatched bases: 6. This CDR3 comprises 14 residues. In DNA form, the CDR3 reads TGTGCCAGCAGCCGGGCAGGGGGAGATTCACCCCTCCACTTT. It codes for CASSRAGGDSPLHF.